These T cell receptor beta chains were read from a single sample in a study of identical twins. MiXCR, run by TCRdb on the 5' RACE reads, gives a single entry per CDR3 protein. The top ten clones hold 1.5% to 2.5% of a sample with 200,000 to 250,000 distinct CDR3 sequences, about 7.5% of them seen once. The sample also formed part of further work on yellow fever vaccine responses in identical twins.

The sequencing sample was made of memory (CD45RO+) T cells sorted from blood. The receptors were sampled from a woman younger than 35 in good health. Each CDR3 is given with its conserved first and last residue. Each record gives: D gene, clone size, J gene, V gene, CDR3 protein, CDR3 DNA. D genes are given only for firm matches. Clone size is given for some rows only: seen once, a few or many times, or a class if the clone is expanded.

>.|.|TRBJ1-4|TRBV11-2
CASTSRPASNEKLFF
TGTGCGAGTACCTCTAGGCCAGCGTCTAATGAAAAACTGTTTTTT
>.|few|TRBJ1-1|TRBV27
CASKGLDTEAFF
TGTGCCAGCAAAGGGTTGGACACTGAAGCTTTCTTT
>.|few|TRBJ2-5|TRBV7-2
CASSLRGEGWETQYF
TGTGCCAGCAGCTTAAGGGGAGAAGGTTGGGAGACCCAGTACTTC
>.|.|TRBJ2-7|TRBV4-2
CASSLLLGVYEQYF
TGTGCCAGCAGCCTCCTCTTAGGAGTCTACGAGCAGTACTTC
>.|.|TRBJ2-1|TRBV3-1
CASSQDRRRNEQFF
TGTGCCAGCAGCCAAGATAGGAGGAGGAATGAGCAGTTCTTC
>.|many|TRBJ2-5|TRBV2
CATLKGQLSWSQETQYF
TGTGCCACCCTAAAGGGGCAGTTGAGTTGGTCGCAAGAGACCCAGTACTTC
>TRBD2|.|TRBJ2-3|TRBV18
CASSPASGSSDTQYF
TGTGCCAGCTCACCGGCTAGCGGGAGCAGTGATACGCAGTATTTT
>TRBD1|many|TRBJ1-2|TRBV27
CASSFNTGVGGYTF
TGTGCCAGCAGTTTCAACACAGGGGTTGGCGGCTACACCTTC
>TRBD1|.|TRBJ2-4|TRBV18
CASSPPDRQLAKNIQYF
TGTGCCAGCTCACCACCGGACAGGCAATTAGCCAAAAACATTCAGTACTTC
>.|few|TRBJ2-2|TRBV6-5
CASSYRAGELFF
TGTGCCAGCAGTTACAGGGCCGGGGAGCTGTTTTTT
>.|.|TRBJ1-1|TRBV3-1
CASRDWGGNTEAFF
TGTGCCAGCAGGGATTGGGGGGGAAACACTGAAGCTTTCTTT
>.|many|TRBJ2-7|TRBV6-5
CASSYSSGSSYEQYF
TGTGCCAGCAGTTACTCAAGCGGTTCCTCCTACGAGCAGTACTTC
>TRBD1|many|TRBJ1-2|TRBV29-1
CSVDGMDRVAGYTF
TGCAGCGTTGATGGGATGGACAGGGTTGCTGGCTACACCTTC
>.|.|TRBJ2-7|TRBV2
CASTGHNYEQYF
TGTGCCAGCACCGGACACAACTACGAGCAGTACTTC
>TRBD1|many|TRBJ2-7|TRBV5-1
CASSRTGEGEQYF
TGCGCCAGCAGCAGGACAGGGGAAGGGGAGCAGTACTTC
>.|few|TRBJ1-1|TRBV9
CASSVGGRNTEAFF
TGTGCCAGCAGCGTAGGTGGGCGGAACACTGAAGCTTTCTTT
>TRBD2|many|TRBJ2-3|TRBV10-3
CAISTSGNTDTQYF
TGTGCCATCAGTACTAGCGGTAACACAGATACGCAGTATTTT
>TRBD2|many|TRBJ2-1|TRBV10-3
CATRTSGGSDEQFF
TGTGCCACCAGGACTAGCGGGGGCTCGGATGAGCAGTTCTTC
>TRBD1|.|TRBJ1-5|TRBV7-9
CASSQDRDSEPQHF
TGTGCCAGCAGCCAAGACAGGGATAGTGAGCCCCAGCATTTT
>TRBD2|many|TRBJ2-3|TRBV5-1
CASSVGGGSDTQYF
TGCGCCAGCAGCGTCGGCGGGGGGTCCGATACGCAGTATTTT
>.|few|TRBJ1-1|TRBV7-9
CASTLGSSGTFF
TGTGCCAGCACCTTAGGTAGTTCCGGGACTTTCTTT
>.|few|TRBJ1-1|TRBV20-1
CSARDDTKFPGTEAFF
TGCAGTGCTAGAGACGATACGAAATTTCCGGGCACTGAAGCTTTCTTT
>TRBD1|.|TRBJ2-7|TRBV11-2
CASSRSAGQGTSTYEQYF
TGTGCCAGCAGCAGGTCGGCGGGACAGGGTACTAGCACCTACGAGCAGTACTTC
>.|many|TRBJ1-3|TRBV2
CASSENTIYF
TGTGCCAGCAGTGAAAACACCATATATTTT
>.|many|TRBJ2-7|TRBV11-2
CASSPPGGSYEQYF
TGTGCCAGCAGCCCCCCCGGAGGGTCCTACGAGCAGTACTTC
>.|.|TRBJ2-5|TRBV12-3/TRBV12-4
CASSPRGADPRTQYF
TGTGCCAGCAGTCCTCGGGGGGCCGACCCGAGGACCCAGTACTTC
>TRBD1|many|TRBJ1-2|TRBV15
CATSRDPWGQGANYYGYTF
TGTGCCACCAGCAGAGATCCGTGGGGACAGGGGGCGAACTACTATGGCTACACCTTC
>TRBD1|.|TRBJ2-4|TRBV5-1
CASSLVDRVNAKNIQYF
TGCGCCAGCAGCTTGGTAGACAGGGTAAATGCCAAAAACATTCAGTACTTC
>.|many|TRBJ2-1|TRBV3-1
CASSQVLNRQGLLF
TGTGCCAGCAGCCAAGTCTTGAATCGACAGGGACTCCTCTTC